The next 9 T cell receptor beta chains were all read from a single sample in a study of cytomegalovirus exposure and HLA in healthy donors. Vbeta (60) and Jbeta (13) primers were used in the PCR. TCRdb's table, derived via immunoSEQ multiplex PCR, lists solely in-frame clones and lacks some. The data contain some 56,000 clones, 50% to 70% of them singletons. Material for sequencing was PBMCs. The origin of the receptors is a human donor in good health.

This clone was picked up a small number of times. The rearrangement links TRBV5-4 to TRBJ2-1, with 9 bases matching TRBD1. V was pared by 4 bases and J by 8 bases, with 4 bases of the junction left unmatched. The length of the CDR3 is 13 residues. Germline CDR1 reads SGHNT; CDR2 reads YYREEE (reference sequence). The CDR3 nucleotides are TGTGCCAGCAGCCGACAGGGGGGGGATGAGCAGTTCTTC. Protein sequence: CASSRQGGDEQFF.

In the case of this clone: Since a far larger clone is one base different, this is likely a read error. Other DNA variants within this sample encode the same CDR3. V gene TRBV7-2 combines with J gene TRBJ2-3, with D tentatively TRBD1 (5 bases). In germline, CDR1 is SGHTA, CDR2 FQGNSA. The CDR3 length is 15 residues. V lost 5 bases and J lost 0, with 12 bases in between. The CDR3 reads CASSQDRTSTDTQYF. In DNA form, the CDR3 reads TGTGCCAGCAGCCAAGATCGGACAAGCACAGATACGCAGTATTTT.

This clone came up a few times. The chain links TRBV7-8 to TRBJ2-7; tentative D call: TRBD1 (5 bases). V lost 2 bases, J lost 3 bases, and 26 bases lay in between. The CDR3 covers 19 residues. Germline values: CDR1 SGHVS, CDR2 FQNEAQ. CDR3 in DNA: TGTGCCAGCAGCTTATTCCAGGGATTTGAGCGAAATCCACACTACGAGCAGTACTTC. It encodes CASSLFQGFERNPHYEQYF.

The rearrangement links TRBV12-5 to TRBJ2-2, with 7 bases aligning to TRBD2. The germline CDR1 and CDR2 sequences are LGHNT and FRNRAP. V lost 10 bases and J lost 0; bases outside the gene matches: 2. The CDR3 totals 13 residues. The CDR3, as DNA: TGTGCTACCCGGGGGGCGAACACCGGGGAGCTGTTTTTT. Translating it yields CATRGANTGELFF.

A single count supports this clone. The gene calls are TRBV6-5 and TRBJ2-2, with D possibly being TRBD2 (5 bases). The CDR3 length is 14 residues. Trimming shortened V by 2 bases and J by 7 bases, and 11 bases separated the two germline ends. Germline values: CDR1 MNHEY, CDR2 SVGAGI. As DNA, the CDR3 is TGTGCCAGCAGTTACGACACGGCGGGCGGGGAGCTGTTTTTT. Translating it yields CASSYDTAGGELFF.

The chain joins TRBV2 to TRBJ1-3, with a weak D call TRBD1 (6 bases). The germline gives CDR1 SNHLY, CDR2 FYNNEI. V lost 4 bases and J 2 bases, leaving 15 bases between the germline ends. This CDR3 has 16 amino acids. The CDR3 loop is CASSVSVRGTGNTIYF. CDR3 sequence (DNA): TGTGCCAGCAGTGTGTCGGTCAGGGGAACTGGAAACACCATATATTTT. The full variable domain, its missing parts supplied by reference TRBV2 and TRBJ1-3, is EPEVTQTPSHQVTQMGQEVILRCVPISNHLYFYWYRQILGQKVEFLVSFYNNEISEKSEIFDDQFSVERPDGSNFTLKIRSTKLEDSAMYFCASSVSVRGTGNTIYFGEGSWLTVV.

This clone was detected a few times. The rearrangement joins TRBV7-2 to TRBJ2-5; tentatively, D is TRBD2 (5 bases). Trimming left V 1 base short and J 6 bases short, with 15 bases between. This CDR3 spans 15 amino acids. Germline V gives CDR1 SGHTA, CDR2 FQGNSA. CDR3 sequence reads: CASSLDRGSAKTQYF. In DNA form, the CDR3 reads TGTGCCAGCAGCTTAGATAGAGGGTCCGCGAAGACCCAGTACTTC.

This clone was counted between two and nine times. A read error may produce the germline difference seen at one junction end. The V and J genes are TRBV5-1 and TRBJ2-5; possible D gene TRBD2, 6 bases. CDR3 length: 15 amino acids. Germline V CDR1 and CDR2: SGHRS, YFSETQ. This CDR3 reads CAISLSGGVVETQYF. As DNA, the CDR3 is TGCGCCATCAGCCTTAGCGGCGGGGTCGTGGAGACCCAGTACTTC.

The rearrangement joins TRBV18 to TRBJ1-5, with D tentatively TRBD1 (5 bases). The germline gives CDR1 KGHSH, CDR2 LQKENI. The CDR3 loop spans 16 amino acids. The ends were cut back, 4 bases at V and 0 bases at J, with 13 bases in the middle. The CDR3 loop reads CASSLLSGVSNQPQHF. DNA of the CDR3: TGTGCCAGCTCACTGTTATCGGGGGTTAGCAATCAGCCCCAGCATTTT.